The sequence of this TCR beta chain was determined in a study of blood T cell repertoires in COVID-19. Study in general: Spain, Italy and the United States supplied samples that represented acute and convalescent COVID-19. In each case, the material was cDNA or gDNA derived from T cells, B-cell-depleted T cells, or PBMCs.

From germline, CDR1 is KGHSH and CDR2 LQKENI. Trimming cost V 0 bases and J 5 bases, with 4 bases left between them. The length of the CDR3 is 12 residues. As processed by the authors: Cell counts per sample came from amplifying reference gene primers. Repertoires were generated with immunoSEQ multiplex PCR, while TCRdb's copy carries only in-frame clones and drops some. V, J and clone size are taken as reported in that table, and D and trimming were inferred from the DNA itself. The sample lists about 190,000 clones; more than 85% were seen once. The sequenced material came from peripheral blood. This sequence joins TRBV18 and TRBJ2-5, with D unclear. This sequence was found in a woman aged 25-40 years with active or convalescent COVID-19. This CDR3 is CASSPPEETQYF. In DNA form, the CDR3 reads TGTGCCAGCTCACCACCCGAGGAGACCCAGTACTTC. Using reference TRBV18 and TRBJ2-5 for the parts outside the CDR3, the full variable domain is NAGVMQNPRHLVRRRGQEARLRCSPMKGHSHVYWYRQLPEEGLKFMVYLQKENIIDESGMPKERFSAEFPKEGPSILRIQQVVRGDSAAYFCASSPPEETQYFGPGTRLLVL.